Shown below are 30 T cell receptor beta chains from a single sample sequenced in a study of blood T cell repertoires in COVID-19. Repertoires were generated with immunoSEQ multiplex PCR, while TCRdb's copy carries only in-frame clones and drops some. The profile shows more than 120,000 clones, roughly 87% of them singletons. Sequenced: peripheral blood. These receptors all stem from a woman in her fifties or sixties with acute or convalescent COVID-19.

This chain links TRBV29-1 with TRBJ2-4; D might be TRBD1 (6 bases). The CDR3 runs to 13 residues. CDR1 SQVTM and CDR2 ANQGSEA come from the germline V gene. The V gene lost 7 bases and the J gene lost 3 bases, with 13 bases spanning the gap. CDR3 sequence: CSATTGNKNIQYF. The CDR3 nucleotides read TGCAGCGCGACTACAGGGAACAAAAACATTCAGTACTTC.

The genes are TRBV27 and TRBJ1-2; possibly TRBD1 for D (5 bases). With 3 bases removed from V and 6 bases from J, the gap between germline ends came to 20 bases. Per the germline V gene, CDR1 is MNHEY and CDR2 is SMNVEV (reference sequence). This CDR3 comprises 16 residues. CDR3 in DNA: TGTGCCAGCAGTTTCGAGGGGAGGAGGGACCTTAATGGCTACACCTTC. Its protein product is CASSFEGRRDLNGYTF.

This clone came up a few times. One end of the junction fails to match germline, which may point to a read error. This chain connects TRBV19 to TRBJ2-2; TRBD2 matches at 8 bases. Germline CDR1 reads LNHDA; CDR2 reads SQIVND (reference sequence). The CDR3 loop spans 12 amino acids. The CDR3 coding sequence is TGCTCTAGCGGGTCGAACACCGGGGAGCTGTTTTTT. Amino acids: CSSGSNTGELFF.

The chain is built from TRBV11-2 and TRBJ1-2, with TRBD1 matching 12 bases. The germline V gene encodes CDR1 SGHAT and CDR2 FQNNGV. CDR3 length equals 15 residues. V shed 1 base, J shed 8 bases, and the junction held 5 bases outside the gene matches. CDR3 amino acids: CASSLVGGTGGGYTF. CDR3 DNA sequence: TGTGCCAGCAGCTTAGTCGGCGGGACAGGGGGCGGCTACACCTTC.

This clone showed up just once. The rearrangement links TRBV27 to TRBJ2-3; 15 nucleotides align to TRBD2. V lost 9 bases and J lost 2; bases outside the gene matches: 6. The CDR3 covers 16 residues. Germline-derived CDR1 and CDR2 are MNHEY and SMNVEV (reference sequence). CDR3 sequence reads: CASAGTSGGYTDTQYF. The CDR3 region has the DNA TGTGCCAGTGCGGGGACTAGCGGGGGGTACACAGATACGCAGTATTTT.

Note on this clone: The same CDR3 is also encoded by other DNA sequences in this sample. The V gene is TRBV27, the J gene TRBJ1-2; 7 nucleotides align to TRBD1. The CDR3 runs 14 residues. Germline lookup yields CDR1 MNHEY and CDR2 SMNVEV (reference sequence). The junction had 5 bases not matched to a gene; V was cut back by 3 bases and J by 4 bases. CDR3 loop: CASSFGTELYGYTF. CDR3 nucleotides: TGTGCCAGCAGTTTCGGGACAGAGCTCTATGGCTACACCTTC.

The gene calls are TRBV2 and TRBJ2-3; 10 bases match TRBD2. This CDR3 contains 16 residues. Germline-derived CDR1 and CDR2 are SNHLY and FYNNEI. Losses at the gene ends were 7 bases for V and 2 bases for J; bases not matched to a gene: 9. CDR3 coding DNA: TGTGCCAGCACCGAGAGGACTAGCGGTATCACAGATACGCAGTATTTT. The encoded protein is CASTERTSGITDTQYF.

The V call is TRBV5-1, the J call TRBJ2-7; 7 bases match TRBD1. The germline gives CDR1 SGHRS, CDR2 YFSETQ. CDR3 size: 15 residues. Unmatched junction bases numbered 6, after V lost 0 bases and J lost 3 bases. The CDR3 protein is CASSLALDRVYEQYF. In nucleotides, the CDR3 is TGCGCCAGCAGCTTGGCTTTAGACAGGGTCTACGAGCAGTACTTC. Looking up the rest from reference TRBV5-1 and TRBJ2-7 gives the full variable domain: KAGVTQTPRYLIKTRGQQVTLSCSPISGHRSVSWYQQTPGQGLQFLFEYFSETQRNKGNFPGRFSGRQFSNSRSEMNVSTLELGDSALYLCASSLALDRVYEQYFGPGTRLTVT.

The chain employs TRBV5-4 and TRBJ1-6, with 9 bases aligning to TRBD1. Trimming at V came to 4 bases and at J to 4 bases, leaving 6 bases not matched to a gene. The CDR3 consists of 16 residues. Germline V gives CDR1 SGHNT, CDR2 YYREEE (reference sequence). The CDR3 DNA sequence: TGTGCCAGCAGCGATCCGACAGGGGGTTATAATTCACCCCTCCACTTT. Encoded protein: CASSDPTGGYNSPLHF.

The chain uses TRBV7-2 and TRBJ1-1, with 8 bases identical to TRBD1. This CDR3 contains 14 residues. Germline V gene sequence: CDR1 SGHTA, CDR2 FQGNSA. Losses at the gene ends were 5 bases for V and 5 bases for J; bases not matched to a gene: 7. DNA of the CDR3: TGTGCCAGCAGCCCCGGACAGGGATGGACTGAAGCTTTCTTT. Its translation: CASSPGQGWTEAFF.

The chain has TRBV9 and TRBJ2-7, with 9 positions matching TRBD1. With 3 bases clipped from V and 5 bases from J, the junction kept 6 bases outside the gene matches. Germline V gene sequence: CDR1 SGDLS, CDR2 YYNGEE. The CDR3 has 14 amino acids. CDR3 loop: CASSDDRGSNEQYF. CDR3 bases: TGTGCCAGCAGCGACGACAGGGGGAGTAACGAGCAGTACTTC.

The J gene is TRBJ1-1, the V gene TRBV11-2, with D possibly being TRBD1 (6 bases). V was shortened by 2 bases and J by 6 bases, with 13 bases between the two germline ends. Germline CDR1 reads SGHAT; CDR2 reads FQNNGV. The CDR3 length is 14 residues. In nucleotides, the CDR3 is TGTGCCAGCAGCTTAAGTAGGGGGACCCCTGAAGCTTTCTTT. This translates into CASSLSRGTPEAFF.

The chain has TRBV6-5 and TRBJ1-1, with a weak D call TRBD1 (6 bases). The CDR3 spans 14 residues. CDR1 is MNHEY, CDR2 SVGAGI, per germline. Trimming cost V 8 bases and J 4 bases, with 17 bases left between them. The CDR3 DNA reads TGTGCCAGCCACACCCAGGGGCGGAGCACTGAAGCTTTCTTT. It specifies CASHTQGRSTEAFF.

This chain links TRBV7-3 with TRBJ1-4, with 9 bases that match TRBD1. This CDR3 has 13 residues. The V and J ends lost 5 bases and 7 bases, in that order; junction bases with no gene match: 2. The germline V gene encodes CDR1 SGHTA and CDR2 FQGTGA. CDR3 amino acids: CASSQGQGEKLFF. The DNA of the CDR3 is TGTGCCAGCAGCCAGGGACAGGGTGAAAAACTGTTTTTT.

The CDR3 DNA follows: TGTGCCAGCAGTGCCCTGTGGACAGGGGTAGCTTTCTTT. As protein: CASSALWTGVAFF. The chain has TRBV2 and TRBJ1-1; 9 bases are a match to TRBD1. J was trimmed by 10 bases and V by 4 bases; bases with no gene match: 7. The CDR3 runs 13 residues. Germline CDR1 reads SNHLY; CDR2 reads FYNNEI.

This clone was seen a single time. The chain is built from TRBV24-1 and TRBJ2-6; D may be TRBD2 (7 bases). The CDR3 runs to 15 residues. Germline V gives CDR1 KGHDR, CDR2 SFDVKD. Trimming took off 5 bases at V and 3 bases at J, with 10 bases between the two ends. The CDR3 reads CATSAGGLGANVLTF. The CDR3 DNA follows: TGTGCCACCAGTGCGGGGGGCCTTGGGGCCAACGTCCTGACTTTC.

The V and J genes are TRBV12-5 and TRBJ2-1, with a tentative D call TRBD2 (6 bases). Germline loops: CDR1 LGHNT, CDR2 FRNRAP. Trimming removed 7 bases from V and 0 bases from J, with 7 bases in between. This CDR3 contains 13 residues. CDR3 loop: CASAGDSYNEQFF. The CDR3 DNA reads as TGTGCTAGTGCGGGGGACTCCTACAATGAGCAGTTCTTC. The whole variable domain, filled in from reference TRBV12-5 and TRBJ2-1, reads DARVTQTPRHKVTEMGQEVTMRCQPILGHNTVFWYRQTMMQGLELLAYFRNRAPLDDSGMPKDRFSAEMPDATLATLKIQPSEPRDSAVYFCASAGDSYNEQFFGPGTRLTVL.

V gene TRBV5-6 combines with J gene TRBJ2-1; TRBD2 might be the D (7 bases). Trimming took off 0 bases at V and 5 bases at J, with 15 bases between the two ends. CDR1 SGHDT and CDR2 YYEEEE come from the germline V gene. This CDR3 is built from 16 residues. CDR3 protein: CASSLVLAGANNEQFF. For the CDR3, the DNA is TGTGCCAGCAGCTTGGTTCTGGCGGGGGCCAACAATGAGCAGTTCTTC.

This clone was detected only a few times. The chain has TRBV7-7 and TRBJ2-3; TRBD2 is a possible D gene (5 bases). CDR3 length equals 14 residues. Germline CDR1 is SSHAT and CDR2 is FNYEAQ (reference sequence). Trimming stripped 4 bases from V and 3 bases from J, with 11 bases between. The CDR3 DNA follows: TGTGCCAGCAGCTCAGGACCGGGGACAGATACGCAGTATTTT. This codes for CASSSGPGTDTQYF.

This chain uses TRBV24-1 with TRBJ1-5; D is perhaps TRBD1 (5 bases). The CDR3 is 14 residues long. Germline V lookup: CDR1 KGHDR, CDR2 SFDVKD. V shed 3 bases and J shed 3 bases, with 8 bases lying between them. Written as DNA, the CDR3 is TGTGCCACCAGTGATGGGGGACTCAATCAGCCCCAGCATTTT. Protein: CATSDGGLNQPQHF.

The CDR3 DNA follows: TGTGCCAGCAGAGAGACTAGCGTTGTGAATTACGAGCAGTACTTC. It translates to CASRETSVVNYEQYF. J is TRBJ2-7 and V is TRBV6-5; 8 bases are a match to TRBD2. The CDR3 is made up of 15 amino acids. Germline assignment: CDR1 MNHEY and CDR2 SVGAGI. J gave up 4 bases and V 6 bases, and 11 bases lay outside the gene matches.

The gene calls are TRBV19 and TRBJ1-5, with TRBD1 matching 11 bases. With V trimmed by 1 base and J by 4 bases, 3 bases remained unmatched. Germline V gene sequence: CDR1 LNHDA, CDR2 SQIVND (reference sequence). This CDR3 is built from 16 residues. CDR3 sequence reads: CASSIGTGGANQPQHF. CDR3 nucleotide sequence: TGTGCCAGTAGTATAGGGACAGGGGGCGCGAATCAGCCCCAGCATTTT.

The chain joins TRBV6-5 to TRBJ1-2; D unresolved. Germline loops: CDR1 MNHEY, CDR2 SVGAGI. This CDR3 spans 15 amino acids. V was trimmed by 7 bases and J by 4 bases, leaving 19 bases between them. The CDR3 sequence is CASKPSHMVAYGYTF. DNA for the CDR3: TGTGCCAGCAAACCTTCTCACATGGTGGCCTATGGCTACACCTTC.

The CDR3 coding sequence is TGTGCCAGCAGCTTAAGAGATTTGTCGCCCCAGCATTTT. The encoded protein is CASSLRDLSPQHF. The V and J genes are TRBV11-2 and TRBJ1-5; D is uncertain. Trimming took 2 bases from V and 9 from J, leaving 11 bases between them. The CDR3 runs to 13 residues. From germline, CDR1 is SGHAT and CDR2 FQNNGV.

The chain couples TRBV15 to TRBJ1-1; D unresolved. Trimming shortened V by 6 bases and J by 2 bases, and 25 bases separated the two germline ends. The CDR3 runs to 18 residues. The V gene's germline CDR1 is LNHNV and CDR2 YYDKDF (reference sequence). The CDR3 protein is CATSSLRLLDHLNTEAFF. The CDR3 DNA follows: TGTGCCACCAGTTCTCTTCGACTGCTCGACCACCTAAACACTGAAGCTTTCTTT.

This clone was seen once. The V gene is TRBV19, the J gene TRBJ1-5; 10 nucleotides match TRBD1. Germline values: CDR1 LNHDA, CDR2 SQIVND (reference sequence). The CDR3 spans 15 residues. Trimming at V came to 6 bases and at J to 5 bases, leaving 7 bases not matched to a gene. The CDR3 loop reads CASRDRGAMDQPQHF. The CDR3 DNA reads TGTGCCAGTAGGGACAGGGGGGCAATGGATCAGCCCCAGCATTTT. The full variable domain, in which reference TRBV19 and TRBJ1-5 provide the parts outside the CDR3, is DGGITQSPKYLFRKEGQNVTLSCEQNLNHDAMYWYRQDPGQGLRLIYYSQIVNDFQKGDIAEGYSVSREKKESFPLTVTSAQKNPTAFYLCASRDRGAMDQPQHFGDGTRLSIL.

This clone was seen once. This rearrangement joins TRBV9 to TRBJ2-3; 7 bases are shared with TRBD2. Germline values: CDR1 SGDLS, CDR2 YYNGEE. J lost 2 bases, V lost 0 bases, and 9 bases had no gene match. The CDR3 has 17 amino acids. CDR3 region: CASSVGGLADHTDTQYF. The CDR3 bases are TGTGCCAGCAGCGTAGGGGGTCTAGCGGACCACACAGATACGCAGTATTTT.

The genes are TRBV15 and TRBJ1-1; D is ambiguous. The ends were cut back, 0 bases at V and 0 bases at J, with 5 bases in the middle. The length of the CDR3 is 14 residues. Germline CDR1 reads LNHNV; CDR2 reads YYDKDF (reference sequence). The CDR3 reads CATSRDSLNTEAFF. CDR3 coding DNA: TGTGCCACCAGCAGAGACAGTTTGAACACTGAAGCTTTCTTT.

The CDR3 region has the DNA TGTGCCAGTAGTTTCCCAGGACAAGAAGCTTTCTTT. Its translation is CASSFPGQEAFF. V is TRBV19 and J is TRBJ1-1; D is possibly TRBD1 (5 bases). In germline, CDR1 is LNHDA, CDR2 SQIVND (reference sequence). This CDR3 has 12 residues. V shed 5 bases and J shed 8 bases, with 12 bases lying between them.

The chain employs TRBV3-1 (or the pseudogene TRBV3-2) and TRBJ2-3; D is perhaps TRBD2 (6 bases). This CDR3 spans 16 amino acids. The V and J ends lost 0 bases and 0 bases respectively, with 10 bases between them. Germline V gives CDR1 LGHDT, CDR2 YNNKEL (reference sequence). The CDR3 loop reads CASSQDRGISTDTQYF. CDR3 coding DNA: TGTGCCAGCAGCCAAGATCGGGGGATAAGCACAGATACGCAGTATTTT.